This T cell receptor (beta chain) was identified in a study of cytomegalovirus exposure and HLA in healthy donors (dated by TCRdb to about 2017). A note on the overall study: An earlier analysis of 587 of the donors reported under 300 Gb of sequence data and around 110 million unique TCR beta sequences obtained from about 200 million T cells. HLA typing included class I and class II loci at four-digit resolution. Donor age, sex, ethnicity and CMV serostatus were collected together with the repertoire data. In addition to the first cohort of 650 to 750 subjects, a separate validation cohort of 130 or so different subjects was used. The study used immunosequencing to profile the T cell repertoires of 600 to 850 subjects and linked those repertoires to cytomegalovirus serostatus. To predict cytomegalovirus infection status, the study brought together high-throughput TCR immunosequencing, statistical association of individual TCRs with disease status, and machine learning. Genome-wide SNP genotypes for about 65% of the 666 donors were used in a later genetic analysis, which treated that subset as a discovery cohort. Of the 300 to 500 genotyped donors, over 80% were placed in the genetic ancestry cluster associated with self-reported Caucasian donors. To study patterns of TCR occurrence, a later analysis re-analyzed previously published TCR beta repertoires from 650 to 750 donors and added high-resolution HLA genotyping. On average, 235,054 unique TCR beta nucleotide sequences were sequenced per donor among a few hundred genotyped donors of the cohort, with roughly 19% of those sequences being non-productive. To decide whether each TCR beta V gene segment behaved as functional or pseudogenic, an earlier analysis of some 600 of the donors relied on high-throughput TCR beta sequencing. The study was designed to test whether signatures of past pathogen exposure could be identified by cataloging public T cell receptors. The later analysis used no new phenotypic data to find candidate immune exposures, relying instead on TCR beta sequences and their occurrence across donors. An early release covering more than 500 HLA-typed donors comprised 250 to 350 gigabases of sequencing data and around 85 million unique TCR sequences. All discovery cohort repertoires had been generated on a single sequencing platform. Because of strong linkage in the cohort, 5 or 6 DR-DQ haplotypes were treated as single units for association and clustering. The number of donors typed differed by locus, with roughly 620-630 for A, B, C, DRB1 and DQB1, over 500 for DQA1, some 570 for DPA1, and around 430 for DPB1. Study-wide findings and limitations: Only TCR beta chains were sequenced in this cohort, and the absence of alpha or paired-chain data limited detectable features. According to a later analysis, most CMV-associated TCR beta chains appeared to be HLA-restricted, and the HLA associations seemed to be driven largely by CMV exposure. An earlier analysis of approximately 590 of the donors showed that most TCR beta V segments appeared in productive rearrangements either about 90% or about 30% of the time, which broadly matched IMGT annotations. Some IMGT-functional V segments, including TRBV6-2 and TRBV6-3, could not be distinguished by the 87-base-pair reads and were therefore excluded. At a false discovery rate of 0.05, a later analysis linked 16,000 or so TCR beta sequences to specific HLA alleles. Assigning TCR associations to individual alleles was difficult when HLA alleles, especially DR and DQ, strongly co-occurred. Across donors, most TCR sequences were observed very rarely, whereas some public TCRs were present in many individuals. According to a later analysis, TCR association rates differed among HLA loci, with DRB1 alleles showing the most associated TCRs and HLA-C alleles showing the fewest. CMV serostatus was the only immune exposure information available for the cohort. Correlated functional status among segregating V segments might reflect linkage disequilibrium, but an unknown experimental factor could not be ruled out. In vitro tests confirmed that a few of the cytomegalovirus-associated TCR beta chains recognize cytomegalovirus antigens. A later analysis found that HLA-associated TCR beta chains were more clonally expanded and had lower generation probabilities than equally common non-associated chains. HLA typing was unavailable for some donors at each locus, so association tests used only the typed subset. The study listed 150 to 200 TCR beta chains as associated with cytomegalovirus. Compared with the roughly 720-donor mean, donors in an Asian-associated ancestry cluster had fewer N-insertions in productive TCRs, according to a later genetic analysis. A further reported finding was that TCR beta sequences accurately predicted the HLA-A and HLA-B alleles for most subjects in the first cohort. It was suggested by the authors that the approach could potentially be generalized to other disease states and immunological phenotypes. According to a later analysis, parvovirus B19, influenza, CMV and Epstein-Barr virus appeared linked to several top co-occurrence clusters. The classifier was reported to diagnose cytomegalovirus status with high specificity and sensitivity in both the original cohort and the validation cohort. A later genetic analysis associated a missense DCLRE1C variant with V-gene and J-gene trimming of TCR beta chains, and an independent cohort replicated the association. Roughly uniform sequencing depth across donors was assumed in presence/absence analyses, although this assumption may not hold. Some 15 rarely observed V segments, including chromosome 9 orphons, were excluded from the earlier analysis of several hundred of the donors because counts were too low. The sequencing pipeline was judged likely to have produced a cluster of highly shared sequence variants as a technical artifact.

Worth noting for this clone: Its antigen is not yet known. The sample holds no much larger clone one base away, and base qualities are not on file.

The library was made by the immunoSEQ multiplex PCR assay. The multiplex PCR relied on a mix of 60 forward primers for TCR Vbeta segments and 13 reverse primers for TCR Jbeta segments. A multiplex PCR assay on genomic DNA amplified the CDR3 region of rearranged TCR beta genes. On the Illumina HiSeq System, the amplified TCR beta libraries were sequenced as 87-base-pair reads. The paper's processing steps were these. In a later analysis, some 80 million unique TCR beta chains were counted across the 650 to 750 repertoires, and approximately 9.9 million of these chains were shared by at least two donors. Raw reads were error-corrected and collapsed into unique sequences by a nearest-neighbor algorithm in which closely related sequences were merged to remove PCR and sequencing errors. To assign V, D and J gene segments, CDR3 sequences were aligned to IMGT reference sequences. Each retained sequence needed at least a six-nucleotide match to both a V gene segment and a J gene segment. A rearrangement was called productive if the CDR3 had no stop codons and remained in frame with V and J, and every other rearrangement was called non-productive. CDR3 was defined according to IMGT convention as the region running from the second conserved V-encoded cysteine to the conserved J-encoded phenylalanine. The earlier analysis of 550 to 650 of the donors excluded any sequence lacking an unambiguous match to a single V gene segment. In an earlier analysis of several hundred of the donors, a V segment was called functional when productive rearrangements were above 56.7%, and segregating when the standard deviation between donors exceeded 5%. A statistical classification framework was built to diagnose cytomegalovirus status from the catalog of TCR beta chain sequences. A later analysis assigned V and J genes by comparing TCR nucleotide sequences with IMGT/GENE-DB human TR gene sequences. Using the TCRdist pipeline, a later analysis assigned CDR3 sequences along with most-parsimonious VDJ recombination scenarios. A later analysis defined each TCR beta chain by its CDR3 amino acid sequence plus V-gene family, and excluded reads lacking a unique V-gene family. As a way to deal with suspected cross-contamination and a sequencing artifact, a later analysis dropped 640 or so nucleotide sequences that were highly shared and had low generation probability. A later analysis calculated a clonal expansion index for each public chain from normalized within-repertoire ranks of inferred template counts. A later analysis computed generation probabilities with a VDJ recombination model fitted to out-of-frame rearrangements, and checked the results against IGoR. In a later analysis, TCR-TCR, TCR-HLA and TCR-CMV co-occurrence was scored with hypergeometric tests, and a repertoire-size bias correction was applied to TCR pairs. A later analysis estimated false discovery rates by permuting HLA or CMV assignments 20 times. In a later analysis, co-occurring TCRs were grouped using DBSCAN, with TCRdist sequence similarity added in when clustering inside HLA-allele-positive subsets. Co-occurrence clustering excluded repertoires with fewer than 30,000 or more than 120,000 public chains, plus five with anomalous nucleotide sharing. This is the immuneACCESS table as TCRdb keeps it, with only in-frame sequences that have V and J called. A part of the clones is gone; compared with another copy, unresolved V genes explain less than half, and the rest is unexplained. V and J calls plus clone size are reproduced from that table; the DNA served to infer D and trimming. This sample holds about 100,000 clones; about 62% were observed only once. The ten top clones hold 4.8% of the sample.

The cohort consisted of 600 or so healthy bone marrow donors. At the time of sampling, all cohort members were nominally healthy, though unrecorded immune exposures were likely present. CMV serostatus was recorded as positive for 250 to 300 and negative for about half of the 666 cohort members, whereas no CMV serostatus was recorded for the donor in question. Every donor gave a peripheral blood sample, and the peripheral blood mononuclear cells from that sample were used for TCR beta sequencing. The Qiagen DNeasy Blood Extraction Kit was used to extract genomic DNA from the blood cell samples. The CDR3 numbers 16 residues from cysteine through phenylalanine. CDR3 DNA is the only sequence kept; it has 48 bases, read in frame from the first base. Clipping removes 7 bases from V and 1 base from J, with 10 as the unmatched junction base count. As encoded in the germline V gene, CDR1 is MDHEN while CDR2 is SYDVKM.

Specimen: PBMCs. The rearrangement combines TRBV28 with TRBJ1-2; TRBD1 aligns with 9 central bases. The sequence came from a human donor in good health. The base sequence is TGTGCCAGCACCCCTCCGGGACAGGGACTTAACTATGGCTACACCTTC. Its translation is CASTPPGQGLNYGYTF.